The rows below give T cell receptor beta chains drawn from one sample of a study of T cells after yellow fever vaccination. Via MiXCR, TCRdb re-called the 5' RACE reads, giving one row per CDR3 protein. Here the sample spans around 500,000 distinct CDR3 sequences, around a fifth being singletons. Sequenced here: PBMCs, sampled roughly 23 days after the first yellow fever vaccination. The receptors shown here come from a man aged 18 to 35 who received the YFV17D yellow fever vaccine. CDR3s include the opening cysteine and the closing phenylalanine or tryptophan. A D gene is named only where the DNA matches it firmly.

.	TRBV14	TRBJ2-3	CASSHWTDTQYF
.	TRBV20-1	TRBJ1-1	CSARDNEAFF
.	TRBV20-1	TRBJ2-1	CSAKLGGSYNEQFF
.	TRBV5-4	TRBJ2-7	CASSRDGNPARSGQYF
TRBD1	TRBV20-1	TRBJ2-7	CSARAGTGTYEQYF
.	TRBV20-1	TRBJ2-1	CSARAVSYNEQFF
.	TRBV5-1	TRBJ2-3	CASRSQGTDTQYF
TRBD1	TRBV12-3/TRBV12-4	TRBJ2-7	CASNKQGAIYEQYF
.	TRBV5-1	TRBJ2-5	CASSLLSSSRETQYF
.	TRBV11-1	TRBJ2-1	CASSSYLRGYNEQFF
.	TRBV11-2	TRBJ2-7	CASSLVFGQSYEQYF
TRBD1	TRBV11-1	TRBJ2-2	CASSPRHRGRGTGELFF
TRBD2	TRBV20-1	TRBJ2-1	CSASPYPLAGTNEQFF
.	TRBV5-1	TRBJ2-3	CASSLEEGGLTDTQYF
.	TRBV4-3	TRBJ2-3	CASSQTPRGVDTQYF
.	TRBV7-8	TRBJ1-4	CASSLGTGREKLFF
.	TRBV20-1	TRBJ2-7	CSAMVLGSAYEQYF
TRBD2	TRBV10-3	TRBJ2-1	CAISPQGRGGPSNEQFF
.	TRBV5-4	TRBJ2-5	CASSLEDGETQYF
.	TRBV7-2	TRBJ2-3	CASSLVSLGTDTQYF
TRBD1	TRBV6-1	TRBJ2-3	CASSRQGLGTDTQYF
.	TRBV20-1	TRBJ1-2	CSAFLGSSSYGYTF
TRBD1	TRBV7-3	TRBJ2-2	CASSSRQGFGELFF
.	TRBV7-2	TRBJ2-1	CASSFSRDADNEQFF
.	TRBV15	TRBJ1-1	CATSRAEGHHEF
.	TRBV16	TRBJ2-7	CASSPRGEGGGEQYF
TRBD1	TRBV7-2	TRBJ1-4	CASSLRGTGFTTNEKLFF
TRBD1	TRBV6-1	TRBJ2-1	CASRRQGLFAEQFF
.	TRBV3-1	TRBJ2-2	CASSQGPGTGELFF
.	TRBV5-1	TRBJ1-6	CASWDGRTNSPLHF
.	TRBV4-1	TRBJ1-3	CASSQEGDRSGNTIYF
.	TRBV20-1	TRBJ2-3	CSAATPGTDTQYF